These 16 T cell receptor beta chains were all obtained from the same sample, sequenced in a study of OX40 agonist ivuxolimab in advanced cancers. TCRdb keeps only in-frame clones here, not all; method: immunoSEQ multiplex PCR. The table has some 21,000 clones, 70% to 90% seen once; the top ten hold 50% to 65%. This specimen was CD4+ or CD8+ T cells sorted from blood, taken in a trial of the OX40 agonist ivuxolimab. These receptors were collected from an adult with an advanced solid tumor such as melanoma, head and neck, liver or kidney cancer.

The V call is TRBV29-1, the J call TRBJ2-7; the D is unclear. The germline V gene encodes CDR1 SQVTM and CDR2 ANQGSEA. The CDR3 totals 13 residues. Trimming shortened V by 6 bases and J by 0 bases, and 12 bases separated the two germline ends. DNA for the CDR3: TGCAGCGTATCACCGCCATACTCCTACGAGCAGTACTTC. It translates to CSVSPPYSYEQYF.

The rearrangement uses TRBV7-6 and TRBJ2-7; perhaps TRBD1 as D (5 bases). Per the germline V gene, CDR1 is SGHVS and CDR2 is FNYEAQ. The CDR3 covers 15 residues. Deletions cut 0 bases from V and 3 bases from J, with 12 bases between. This CDR3 is CASSLAAGLGYEQYF. The CDR3 coding sequence is TGTGCCAGCAGCTTAGCTGCAGGGCTAGGCTACGAGCAGTACTTC.

This clone was seen a few times. The sample carries other DNA sequences with the same CDR3. The chain recombines TRBV7-9 with TRBJ2-7, with TRBD1 matching over 7 bases. Germline CDR1 is SEHNR and CDR2 is FQNEAQ (reference sequence). There are 14 residues in the CDR3. The V segment lost 5 bases and the J segment 3 bases; nucleotides outside the gene matches: 7. The CDR3 loop reads CASSHRDRNYEQYF. CDR3 coding DNA: TGTGCCAGCAGCCACCGGGACAGAAACTACGAGCAGTACTTC.

V is TRBV21-1 and J is TRBJ1-5. TRBV21-1 is shown as a pseudogene. The length of the CDR3 is 16 residues. CDR3 residues: CASTSKGGRGRQPQHF. The CDR3 DNA sequence: TGTGCCAGCACCTCAAAAGGAGGACGGGGTCGACAGCCCCAGCATTTT.

The CDR3 DNA reads TGTGCCAGCAGCCGGGACATTCTTAACTCGGAGCAGTTCTTC. Amino acids: CASSRDILNSEQFF. The V call is TRBV14, the J call TRBJ2-1, with D perhaps TRBD1 (6 bases). CDR1 and CDR2 from the germline V gene are SGHDN and FVKESK. This CDR3 comprises 14 residues. The ends were cut back, 4 bases at V and 10 bases at J, with 17 bases in the middle.

This sequence joins TRBV9 and TRBJ2-7; tentatively, D is TRBD1 (6 bases). The CDR3 is 12 residues long. Germline CDR1 is SGDLS and CDR2 is YYNGEE. The ends were cut back, 3 bases at V and 3 bases at J, with 7 bases in the middle. DNA of the CDR3: TGTGCCAGCAGCGCACAGGGCTACGAGCAGTACTTC. Its translation: CASSAQGYEQYF.

V is TRBV7-9 and J is TRBJ2-5; D unresolved. This CDR3 has 15 residues. V was pared by 5 bases and J by 5 bases, with 18 bases between. Germline lookup yields CDR1 SEHNR and CDR2 FQNEAQ (reference sequence). The CDR3 spells CASSTLGLSQETQYF. The CDR3 bases are TGTGCCAGCAGCACGTTGGGGTTATCTCAGGAGACCCAGTACTTC.

This sequence joins TRBV27 and TRBJ2-1, with 11 bases that match TRBD2. The CDR3 contains 15 residues. The germline gives CDR1 MNHEY, CDR2 SMNVEV (reference sequence). With V trimmed by 3 bases and J by 7 bases, 5 bases remained unmatched. For the CDR3, the DNA is TGTGCCAGCAGTTTTTTACTAGCGGGAGTTAATGAGCAGTTCTTC. Translation gives CASSFLLAGVNEQFF.

The chain employs TRBV6-5 and TRBJ1-1; D is unresolved. This CDR3 has 14 residues. V lost 2 bases and J 0 bases, leaving 7 bases between the germline ends. CDR1 and CDR2 (germline): MNHEY, SVGAGI. CDR3 residues: CASSYAQMNTEAFF. Here the CDR3 DNA reads TGTGCCAGCAGTTACGCACAGATGAACACTGAAGCTTTCTTT.

In this sample, this clone turned up a few times. V and J are TRBV28 and TRBJ2-1; 8 nucleotides align to TRBD1. Looked up from germline, CDR1 is MDHEN and CDR2 is SYDVKM. The J segment lost 9 bases and the V segment lost 2 bases, leaving 6 bases of the junction unmatched. This CDR3 spans 14 amino acids. CDR3 sequence (DNA): TGTGCCAGCAGTTTAATCGCAGGGGGCGTTGAGCAGTTCTTC. This gives the protein CASSLIAGGVEQFF. The full variable domain, its missing parts supplied by reference TRBV28 and TRBJ2-1, is DVKVTQSSRYLVKRTGEKVFLECVQDMDHENMFWYRQDPGLGLRLIYFSYDVKMKEKGDIPEGYSVSREKKERFSLILESASTNQTSMYLCASSLIAGGVEQFFGPGTRLTVL.

The rearrangement joins TRBV11-1 to TRBJ2-7, with a tentative D call TRBD2 (5 bases). CDR3 length: 14 residues. Trimming stripped 1 base from V and 4 bases from J, with 11 bases between. Germline CDR1 reads SGHAT; CDR2 reads FQDESV (reference sequence). The CDR3 here is CASSLGGSGYEQYF. In nucleotides, the CDR3 is TGTGCCAGCAGCTTAGGAGGGTCTGGGTACGAGCAGTACTTC. Complete variable domain (other parts from reference TRBV11-1 and TRBJ2-7): EAEVAQSPRYKITEKSQAVAFWCDPISGHATLYWYRQILGQGPELLVQFQDESVVDDSQLPKDRFSAERLKGVDSTLKIQPAELGDSAMYLCASSLGGSGYEQYFGPGTRLTVT.

CDR3 in amino acids: CASRGAGGPETQYF. The CDR3 nucleotides read TGTGCCAGCAGGGGGGCGGGAGGGCCGGAGACCCAGTACTTC. The rearrangement joins TRBV28 to TRBJ2-5, with 9 positions matching TRBD2. CDR3 length: 14 amino acids. Germline loops: CDR1 MDHEN, CDR2 SYDVKM. The trim removed 6 bases at V and 5 bases at J, leaving 7 bases unmatched.

The chain joins TRBV11-2 to TRBJ2-7, with 9 bases lining up with TRBD2. V gave up 4 bases and J gave up 3 bases; unmatched junction bases: 4. CDR3 length equals 14 residues. Germline lookup yields CDR1 SGHAT and CDR2 FQNNGV. CDR3 loop: CASSSGLALYEQYF. The DNA for the CDR3 is TGTGCCAGCAGCTCAGGACTAGCGCTCTACGAGCAGTACTTC.

The chain recombines TRBV5-1 with TRBJ2-5; 8 bases are a match to TRBD1. With 3 bases clipped from V and 5 bases from J, the junction kept 6 bases outside the gene matches. Germline CDR1 SGHRS, CDR2 YFSETQ. This CDR3 is built from 14 residues. The CDR3 sequence is CASSSGGIGETQYF. The CDR3 DNA sequence: TGCGCCAGCAGCTCAGGGGGCATTGGGGAGACCCAGTACTTC.

A word on this clone: The sample holds other DNA sequences that translate to the same CDR3. This rearrangement joins TRBV7-9 to TRBJ2-2; no reliable D call. The germline V gene encodes CDR1 SEHNR and CDR2 FQNEAQ (reference sequence). This CDR3 comprises 14 residues. The V gene lost 2 bases and the J gene lost 2 bases, with 6 bases spanning the gap. The CDR3 region is CASSLSLNTGELFF. The CDR3 DNA is TGTGCCAGCAGCTTATCCCTCAACACCGGGGAGCTGTTTTTT.

This clone has just a few counts. The CDR3: CASSPVGTTNEKLFF. Written as DNA, the CDR3 is TGTGCCAGCTCACCGGTCGGGACAACTAATGAAAAACTGTTTTTT. The V and J genes are TRBV18 and TRBJ1-4; D remains ambiguous. V gave up 3 bases and J gave up 0 bases, with 8 bases separating them. This CDR3 comprises 15 residues. Per germline, CDR1 KGHSH and CDR2 LQKENI.